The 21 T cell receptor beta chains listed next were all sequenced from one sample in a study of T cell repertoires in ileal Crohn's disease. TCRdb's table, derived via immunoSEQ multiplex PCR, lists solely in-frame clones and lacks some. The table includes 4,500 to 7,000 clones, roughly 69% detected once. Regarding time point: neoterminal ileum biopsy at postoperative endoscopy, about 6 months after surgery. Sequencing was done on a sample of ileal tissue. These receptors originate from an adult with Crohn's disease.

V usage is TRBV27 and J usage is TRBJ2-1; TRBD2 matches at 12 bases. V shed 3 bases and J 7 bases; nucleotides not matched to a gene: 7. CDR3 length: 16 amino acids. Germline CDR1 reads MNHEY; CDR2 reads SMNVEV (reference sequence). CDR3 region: CASSFLASGGVNEQFF. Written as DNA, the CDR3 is TGTGCCAGCAGTTTTCTGGCTAGCGGGGGGGTGAATGAGCAGTTCTTC.

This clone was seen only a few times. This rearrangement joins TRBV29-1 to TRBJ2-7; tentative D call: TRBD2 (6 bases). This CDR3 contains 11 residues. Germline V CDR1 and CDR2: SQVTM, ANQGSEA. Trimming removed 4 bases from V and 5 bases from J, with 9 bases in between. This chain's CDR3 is CSVGRGNEQYV. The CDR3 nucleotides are TGCAGCGTTGGGCGGGGAAACGAGCAGTACGTC.

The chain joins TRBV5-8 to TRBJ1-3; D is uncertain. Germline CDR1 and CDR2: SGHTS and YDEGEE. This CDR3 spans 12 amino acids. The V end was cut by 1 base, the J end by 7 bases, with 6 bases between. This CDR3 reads CASSLPLNTIYF. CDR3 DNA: TGTGCCAGCAGCTTGCCCCTGAACACCATATATTTT.

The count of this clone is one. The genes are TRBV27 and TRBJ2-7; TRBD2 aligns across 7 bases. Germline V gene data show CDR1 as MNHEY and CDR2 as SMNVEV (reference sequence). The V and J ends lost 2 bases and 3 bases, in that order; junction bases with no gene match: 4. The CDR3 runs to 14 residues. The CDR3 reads CASSLASGLYEQYV. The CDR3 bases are TGTGCCAGCAGTTTAGCTAGCGGACTCTACGAGCAGTACGTC.

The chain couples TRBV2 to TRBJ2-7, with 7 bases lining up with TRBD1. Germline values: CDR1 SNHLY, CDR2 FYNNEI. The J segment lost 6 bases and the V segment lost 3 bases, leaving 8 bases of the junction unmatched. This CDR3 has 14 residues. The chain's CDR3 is CASSDGRGSGEQYF. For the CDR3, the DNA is TGTGCCAGCAGTGATGGCAGGGGGTCGGGCGAGCAGTACTTC.

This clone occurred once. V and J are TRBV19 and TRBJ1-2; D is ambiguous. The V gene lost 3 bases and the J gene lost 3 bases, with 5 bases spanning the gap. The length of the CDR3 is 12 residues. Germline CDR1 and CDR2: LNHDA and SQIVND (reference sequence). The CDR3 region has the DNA TGTGCCAGTAGTATCGGGGACTATGGCTACACCTTC. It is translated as CASSIGDYGYTF.

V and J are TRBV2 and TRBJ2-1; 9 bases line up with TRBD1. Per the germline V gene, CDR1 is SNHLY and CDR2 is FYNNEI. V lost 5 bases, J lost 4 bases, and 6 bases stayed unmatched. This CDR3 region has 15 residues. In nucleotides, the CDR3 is TGTGCCAGCAGTCGAGACAGGGGGGTATACAATGAGCAGTTCTTC. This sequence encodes CASSRDRGVYNEQFF.

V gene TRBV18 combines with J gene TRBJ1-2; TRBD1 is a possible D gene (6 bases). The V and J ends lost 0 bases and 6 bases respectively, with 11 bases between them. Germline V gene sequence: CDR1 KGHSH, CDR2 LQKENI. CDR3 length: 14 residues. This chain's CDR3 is CASSPPAGANGYTF. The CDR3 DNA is TGTGCCAGCTCACCACCAGCAGGGGCGAATGGCTACACCTTC.

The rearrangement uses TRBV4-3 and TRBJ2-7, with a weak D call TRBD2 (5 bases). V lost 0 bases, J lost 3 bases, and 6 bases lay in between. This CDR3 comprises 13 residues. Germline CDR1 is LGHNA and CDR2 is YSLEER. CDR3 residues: CASSQDRGYEQYF. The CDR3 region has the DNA TGCGCCAGCAGCCAAGATCGGGGCTACGAGCAGTACTTC.

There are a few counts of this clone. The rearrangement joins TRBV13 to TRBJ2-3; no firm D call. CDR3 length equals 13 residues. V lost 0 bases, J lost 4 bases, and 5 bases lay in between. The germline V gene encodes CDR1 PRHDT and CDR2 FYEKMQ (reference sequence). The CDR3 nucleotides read TGTGCCAGCAGCTTAGGGAGCGCAGATACGCAGTATTTT. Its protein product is CASSLGSADTQYF.

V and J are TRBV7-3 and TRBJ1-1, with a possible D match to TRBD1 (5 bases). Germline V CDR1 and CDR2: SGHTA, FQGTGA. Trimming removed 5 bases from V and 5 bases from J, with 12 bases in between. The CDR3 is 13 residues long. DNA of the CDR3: TGTGCCAGCAGCCCCCCAGGGCGTACTGAAGCTTTCTTT. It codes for CASSPPGRTEAFF.

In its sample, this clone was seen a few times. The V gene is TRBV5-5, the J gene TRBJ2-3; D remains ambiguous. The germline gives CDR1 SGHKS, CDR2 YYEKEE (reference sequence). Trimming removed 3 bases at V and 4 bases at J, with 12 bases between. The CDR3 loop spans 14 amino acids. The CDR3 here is CASSSTRLPDTQYF. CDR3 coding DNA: TGTGCCAGCAGCTCGACTCGACTCCCAGATACGCAGTATTTT. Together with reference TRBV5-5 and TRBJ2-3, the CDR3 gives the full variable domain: DAGVTQSPTHLIKTRGQQVTLRCSPISGHKSVSWYQQVLGQGPQFIFQYYEKEERGRGNFPDRFSARQFPNYSSELNVNALLLGDSALYLCASSSTRLPDTQYFGPGTRLTVL.

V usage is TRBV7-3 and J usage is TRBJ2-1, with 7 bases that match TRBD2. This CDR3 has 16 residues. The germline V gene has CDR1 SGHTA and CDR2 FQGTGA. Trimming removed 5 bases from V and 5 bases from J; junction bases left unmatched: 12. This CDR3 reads CASSPFGGGPDNEQFF. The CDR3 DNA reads TGTGCCAGCAGCCCTTTTGGGGGGGGTCCCGACAATGAGCAGTTCTTC.

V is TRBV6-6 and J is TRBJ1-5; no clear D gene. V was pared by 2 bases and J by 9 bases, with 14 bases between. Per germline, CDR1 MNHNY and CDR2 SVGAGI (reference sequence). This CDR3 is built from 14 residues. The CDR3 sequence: CASSYPAYYWPQHF. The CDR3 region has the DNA TGTGCCAGCAGTTACCCAGCCTACTACTGGCCCCAGCATTTT.

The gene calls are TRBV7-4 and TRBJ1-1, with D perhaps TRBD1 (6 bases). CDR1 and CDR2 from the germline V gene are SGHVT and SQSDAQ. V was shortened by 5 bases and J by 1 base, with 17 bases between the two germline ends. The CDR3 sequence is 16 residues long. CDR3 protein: CASSQRGGAPNTEAFF. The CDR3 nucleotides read TGTGCCAGCAGCCAAAGGGGGGGGGCGCCGAACACTGAAGCTTTCTTT.

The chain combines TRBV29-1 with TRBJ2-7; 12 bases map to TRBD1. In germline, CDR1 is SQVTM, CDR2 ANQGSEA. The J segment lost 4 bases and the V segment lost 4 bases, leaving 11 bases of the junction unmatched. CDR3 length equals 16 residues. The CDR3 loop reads CSVVRGDRGPPYEQYF. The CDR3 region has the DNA TGCAGCGTTGTTCGGGGGGACAGGGGGCCACCATACGAGCAGTACTTC.

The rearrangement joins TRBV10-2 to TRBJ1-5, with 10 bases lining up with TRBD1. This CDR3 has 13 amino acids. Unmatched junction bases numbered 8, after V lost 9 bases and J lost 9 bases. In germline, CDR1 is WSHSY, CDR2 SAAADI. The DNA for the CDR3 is TGCGCCAGTACTGACAGGGGGCGGGGGCCCCAGCATTTT. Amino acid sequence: CASTDRGRGPQHF.

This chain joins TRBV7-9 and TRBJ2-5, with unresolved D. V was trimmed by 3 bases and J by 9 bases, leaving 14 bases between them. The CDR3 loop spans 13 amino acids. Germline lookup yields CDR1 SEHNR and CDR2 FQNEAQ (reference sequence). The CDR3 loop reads CASSLSQAESQYF. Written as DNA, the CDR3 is TGTGCCAGCAGCTTGTCTCAGGCTGAGTCCCAGTACTTC.

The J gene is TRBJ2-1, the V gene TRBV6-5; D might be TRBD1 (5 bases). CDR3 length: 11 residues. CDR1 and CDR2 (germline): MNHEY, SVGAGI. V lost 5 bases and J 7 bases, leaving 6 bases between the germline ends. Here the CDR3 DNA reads TGTGCCAGCAGTCCAGGGAATGAGCAGTTCTTC. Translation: CASSPGNEQFF.

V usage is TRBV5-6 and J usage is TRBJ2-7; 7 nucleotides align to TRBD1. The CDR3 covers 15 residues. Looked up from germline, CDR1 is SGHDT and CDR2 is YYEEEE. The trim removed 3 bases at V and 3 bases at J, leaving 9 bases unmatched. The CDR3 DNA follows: TGTGCCAGCAGCTCAAAAGGGGGACAGTTCTACGAGCAGTACTTC. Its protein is CASSSKGGQFYEQYF.

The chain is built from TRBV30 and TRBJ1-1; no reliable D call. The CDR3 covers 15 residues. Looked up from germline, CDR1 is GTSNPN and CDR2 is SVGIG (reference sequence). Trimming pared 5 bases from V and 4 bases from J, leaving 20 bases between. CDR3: CAWLRAGRRTTEAFF. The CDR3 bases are TGTGCCTGGTTGAGAGCGGGGAGGAGAACCACTGAAGCTTTCTTT.